This is a list of T cell receptor beta chains from one sample in a study of shared clonotypes between healthy human individuals. TCRdb's table, derived via immunoSEQ multiplex PCR, lists solely in-frame clones and lacks some. Here the sample spans hundreds of thousands of clones, about 78% being singletons. What was sequenced was memory CD4+ T cells sorted from blood. All receptors come from a woman aged 30 to 39 in good health. The CDR3 runs from the conserved cysteine through the conserved F or W. Each record gives: D gene, J gene, V gene, clone size, CDR3 DNA, CDR3 protein. D genes are given only for firm matches. Clone size is not always given. Where it is, it says once, few, many or a class for expanded clones.

>.|TRBJ2-2|TRBV29-1|.
TGCAGCATAATGACATACACCGGGGAGCTGTTTTTT
CSIMTYTGELFF
>.|TRBJ1-2|TRBV7-8|.
TGTGCCAGCAGCTCTCCCCCCCCCACCTCGGGCTACACCTTC
CASSSPPPTSGYTF
>TRBD2|TRBJ2-5|TRBV6-5|.
TGTGCCAGCAGTTTCTCTAGCGGAAAAGAGACCCAGTACTTC
CASSFSSGKETQYF
>TRBD2|TRBJ2-1|TRBV5-1|few
TGCGCCAGCAGCACAACTAGCGCTTCTTACAATGAGCAGTTCTTC
CASSTTSASYNEQFF
>TRBD2|TRBJ2-4|TRBV6-1|.
TGTGCCAGCACAACAGGACTAGCCCTGATTCAGTACTTC
CASTTGLALIQYF
>.|TRBJ1-1|TRBV5-6|.
TGTGCCAGCAGCAAGAACACTGAAGCTTTCTTT
CASSKNTEAFF
>TRBD2|TRBJ2-1|TRBV7-6|.
TGTGCCAGCAGCCCTGCGGGGGGGTCTGGCAATGAGCAGTTCTTC
CASSPAGGSGNEQFF
>.|TRBJ2-5|TRBV14|.
TGTGCCAGCAGCCGGAGGGAGACCCAGTACTTC
CASSRRETQYF
>.|TRBJ2-7|TRBV20-1|.
TGCAGTGCTAGATTGTCGGACGAGCAGTACTTC
CSARLSDEQYF
>.|TRBJ1-2|TRBV15|few
TGTGCCACCAGCAGAGATAGACACGGGGTACAGAGCGCTGAAAGCTACACCTTC
CATSRDRHGVQSAESYTF
>TRBD2|TRBJ2-7|TRBV5-1|.
TGCGCCAGCAGCCCCGGGGGGGGCCCGTTCTACGAGCAGTACTTC
CASSPGGGPFYEQYF
>.|TRBJ1-1|TRBV28|.
TGTGCCAGCTCGGGCTCGGGGAGAGGGGGTCGAGCTTTCTTT
CASSGSGRGGRAFF
>.|TRBJ1-2|TRBV19|few
TGTGCCAGTAGTGAGGTTCCGGGGGGAAACTATGGCTACACCTTC
CASSEVPGGNYGYTF
>TRBD2|TRBJ2-1|TRBV19|few
TGTGCCAGTAGTATGGGGACTAGCGGCTACAATGAGCAGTTCTTC
CASSMGTSGYNEQFF
>TRBD1|TRBJ1-1|TRBV2|few
TGTGCCAATGCCAGGGGGCTGTACACTGAAGCTTTCTTT
CANARGLYTEAFF
>.|TRBJ2-3|TRBV4-1|.
TGCGCCAGCAGCCAAGGTTTGGCAGGGGCTCCGACCTATACGCAGTATTTT
CASSQGLAGAPTYTQYF
>TRBD2|TRBJ2-3|TRBV18|.
TGTGCCAGCTCACCACGAGCGGGAGCTACAGATACGCAGTATTTT
CASSPRAGATDTQYF
>.|TRBJ2-7|TRBV18|.
TGTGCCAGCTCACTCCCTCCGGGGAGTAGCTCCTACGAGCAGTACTTC
CASSLPPGSSSYEQYF
>.|TRBJ1-5|TRBV21-1|.
TGTGCCAGCAGCAAAGATGGCCACACAACCCAGCATTTT
CASSKDGHTTQHF
>.|TRBJ1-5|TRBV19|many
TGTGCCAGTCGTACGGCACGGTCTGTCCAGCCCCAGCATTTT
CASRTARSVQPQHF
>.|TRBJ2-7|TRBV19|.
TGTGCCAGTAGTATTCGGGGGTGGGCCGACCTCTACGAGCAGTACTTC
CASSIRGWADLYEQYF
>.|TRBJ2-3|TRBV5-4|.
TGTGCCAGCAGCTTACCGGGACGCCGCACAGATACGCAGTATTTT
CASSLPGRRTDTQYF
>TRBD2|TRBJ2-7|TRBV28|.
TGTGCCAGCAGGGGTAGCGGGAGGTCGGTCGAGCAGTACTTC
CASRGSGRSVEQYF
>TRBD1|TRBJ2-1|TRBV7-6|.
TGTGCCAGCAGCCACGCCCAGGGGGCACCCTACAATGAGCAGTTCTTC
CASSHAQGAPYNEQFF
>.|TRBJ1-5|TRBV2|few
TGTGCCAGCAGGTCGGATATTAGCAATCAGCCCCAGCATTTT
CASRSDISNQPQHF
>.|TRBJ1-1|TRBV27|few
TGTGCCAGCAAATCAGCGAACATAGGAGCTTTCTTT
CASKSANIGAFF
>.|TRBJ2-1|TRBV7-2|few
TGTGCCAGCAGCCAGTACCTCCGTAGCAATGAGCAGTTCTTC
CASSQYLRSNEQFF
>TRBD1|TRBJ1-5|TRBV6-1|many
TGTGCCAGCAGTGTTCAAGTAACAGGGGGTCAGCCCCAGCATTTT
CASSVQVTGGQPQHF
>TRBD2|TRBJ2-2|TRBV5-1|.
TGCGCCAGCAGTAGCGGGAGCCCGAACACCGGGGAGCTGTTTTTT
CASSSGSPNTGELFF
>.|TRBJ2-1|TRBV27|.
TGTGCCAGCAGTTTATCGTACACCCCCAATGAGCAGTTCTTC
CASSLSYTPNEQFF
>.|TRBJ2-7|TRBV28|.
TGTGCCAGCAACAGCCCGGGCAGGAGCCTCTACGAGCAGTACTTC
CASNSPGRSLYEQYF
>TRBD1|TRBJ1-2|TRBV25-1|few
TGTGCCAGCAGTGATAGGGACAGGGCGTATGGCTACACCTTC
CASSDRDRAYGYTF
>.|TRBJ1-4|TRBV6-6|.
TGTGCCAGCAGTTTTCACATTGCAACTAATGAAAAACTGTTTTTT
CASSFHIATNEKLFF
>TRBD2|TRBJ2-1|TRBV4-1|.
TGCGCCAGCAGCGCCCCCCCTAGCGGGAGCAGCTCCTACAATGAGCAGTTCTTC
CASSAPPSGSSSYNEQFF
>.|TRBJ1-1|TRBV7-2|.
TGTGCCAGCAGCCCGCGACAGATGAACACTGAAGCTTTCTTT
CASSPRQMNTEAFF
>.|TRBJ1-4|TRBV6-5|few
TGTGCCAGCAGTGTACGTGAAAAACTGTTTTTT
CASSVREKLFF